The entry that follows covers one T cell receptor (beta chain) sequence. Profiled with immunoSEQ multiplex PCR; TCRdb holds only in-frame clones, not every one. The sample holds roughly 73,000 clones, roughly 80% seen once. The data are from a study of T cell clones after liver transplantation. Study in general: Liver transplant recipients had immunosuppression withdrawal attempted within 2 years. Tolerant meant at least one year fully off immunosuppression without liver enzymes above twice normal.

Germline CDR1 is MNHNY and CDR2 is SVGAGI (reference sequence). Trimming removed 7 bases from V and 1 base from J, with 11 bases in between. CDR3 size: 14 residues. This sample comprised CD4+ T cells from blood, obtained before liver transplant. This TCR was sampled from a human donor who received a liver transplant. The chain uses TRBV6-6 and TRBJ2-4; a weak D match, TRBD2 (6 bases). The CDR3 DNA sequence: TGTGCCAGCACGACGGGGGTCGCCAAAAACATTCAGTACTTC. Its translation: CASTTGVAKNIQYF.